These T cell receptor beta chains were read from a single sample in a study of blood T cell repertoires in COVID-19. Some clones are missing from TCRdb's copy, which holds only in-frame ones; the method was immunoSEQ multiplex PCR. The table has about 73,000 clones, roughly 83% seen once; the top ten hold approximately 2.5%. Specimen: peripheral blood. The receptors derive from a man aged 80 or over with active or convalescent COVID-19. The CDR3 runs from the conserved cysteine through the conserved F or W. The D gene is left open where the match is weak. Expanded clones get a size class; other rows say once, few or many, or leave the size out.

.,TRBD2,TRBJ2-3,TRBV4-3,TGCGCCAGCAGCCCCGGGACTAGCCGGGGGGATACGCAGTATTTT,CASSPGTSRGDTQYF
.,TRBD1,TRBJ1-1,TRBV15,TGTGCCACCAGCCACCGACAGGGTACCATCGGGTTCACTGAAGCTTTCTTT,CATSHRQGTIGFTEAFF
.,TRBD1,TRBJ1-2,TRBV6-5,TGTGCCAGCAGTTACCGGAGACAGGGTCGGGGCTACACCTTC,CASSYRRQGRGYTF
.,.,TRBJ2-1,TRBV7-2,TGTGCCAGCAGCTTATTCAGGGGCAATGAGCAGTTCTTC,CASSLFRGNEQFF
.,TRBD1,TRBJ2-2,TRBV27,TGTGCCAGCGCGACCGACAGGGGGACCGGGGAGCTGTTTTTT,CASATDRGTGELFF
.,TRBD2,TRBJ2-7,TRBV10-3,TGTGCCAGCACGGGGACTAGCGGTTCCTACGAGCAGTACTTC,CASTGTSGSYEQYF
.,.,TRBJ1-6,TRBV30,TGTGCCTGGTCAAACGGTTGGAATTCACCCCTCCACTTT,CAWSNGWNSPLHF
.,.,TRBJ1-6,TRBV6-5,TGTGCCAGCAGCTATGAATTGTATTCACCCCTCCACTTT,CASSYELYSPLHF
.,TRBD1,TRBJ2-7,TRBV7-2,TGTGCCAGCCAGGACAGGACTCGGTACGAGCAGTACTTC,CASQDRTRYEQYF
once,.,TRBJ2-7,TRBV4-2,TGTGCCAGCAGCCAAGGGTCTGCGGGCCTGCGGGAGCAGTACTTC,CASSQGSAGLREQYF
.,.,TRBJ2-7,TRBV5-1,TGCGCCAGCAGCGCGGGACAGAACTACGAGCAGTACTTC,CASSAGQNYEQYF
.,TRBD1,TRBJ1-4,TRBV10-1,TGCGCCAGCACCAGGACAGGGCGGAATGAAAAACTGTTTTTT,CASTRTGRNEKLFF
.,TRBD2,TRBJ2-1,TRBV4-1,TGCGCCAGCAGCCAGGGGGGGGGACTAGCGGTTTACAATGAGCAGTTCTTC,CASSQGGGLAVYNEQFF